The clone carrying this T cell receptor beta chain has ten or more counts. Trimming shortened V by 3 bases and J by 7 bases, and 13 bases separated the two germline ends. This CDR3 is built from 14 residues. Germline V CDR1 and CDR2: LGHDT, YNNKEL (reference sequence). This entry belongs to a study of spatial heterogeneity in lung cancer. Overall study: There were consistently more beta-chain sequences detected than alpha-chain sequences.

TCR cDNA molecules each had a unique molecular identifier. MiXCR, applied by TCRdb to the 5' RACE reads, yields one record per CDR3 protein. This sample carries 15,000 to 20,000 distinct CDR3 sequences, about 21% of them seen once, and the ten largest clones take around 19%. Time point meaning: sample taken at primary tumor resection. Material for sequencing was whole RNA from tumor, nontumor lung or frozen PBMC, left unsorted. The receptor comes from a female donor with early-stage non-small cell lung cancer. J is TRBJ2-1 and V is TRBV3-1; a weak D match, TRBD2 (6 bases). Sequenced here: PBMCs, sampled at surgery. In nucleotides, the CDR3 is TGTGCCAGCAGCCATCTTCGACGGGGGAATGAGCAGTTCTTC. Encoded protein: CASSHLRRGNEQFF.